The sequence of this TCR beta chain was determined in a study of T cells in Graves' hyperthyroidism and ophthalmopathy. In its sample, this clonotype was seen a few times. Its specificity is not known. The study, taken as a whole, reports: A 13 V-J model separated ophthalmopathy from stable hyperthyroidism. For ophthalmopathy, model prediction preceded onset by a median about six months.

TCR beta CDR3 regions were amplified from RNA transcripts. A set of HTBI primers served as the primers for a first-round RT-PCR of the TCR CDR3. One entry per CDR3 protein results from TCRdb running MiXCR on the multiplex PCR reads. The sample lists 540,000 or so distinct CDR3 sequences, under 60% seen once, with around 20% in the top ten. Patients were excluded because of uncontrolled infection, other autoimmune disease, pregnancy or lactation. Each diagnosis was grounded in clinical symptoms, serum thyroxine and TRAb, thyroid ultrasound, and orbital computed tomography. Sequencing was done on a sample of peripheral blood or thyroid tissue (not recorded which). The sequence derives from an adult woman with Graves' disease, either hyperthyroidism or ophthalmopathy (not recorded which).

CDR3 in amino acids: CAWSVPGPGSYGYTF. In DNA form, the CDR3 reads TGTGCCTGGAGTGTACCAGGCCCTGGAAGCTATGGCTACACCTTC. The chain links TRBV30 to TRBJ1-2; D is undetermined. Germline loops: CDR1 GTSNPN, CDR2 SVGIG (reference sequence). The CDR3 sequence is 15 residues long. V lost 0 bases and J 4 bases, leaving 15 bases between the germline ends.